This T cell receptor beta chain was obtained from a study of T cell repertoires in cytomegalovirus infection. Study details: Both recently identified HLA-C-restricted and well-studied HLA-B-restricted CMV epitopes were used in the study. The public TCR beta signatures pointed to both CMV infection and matching HLA type. Broader study findings: Identification of carriers of CMV plus the relevant HLA was achieved through cumulative public TCR beta family frequency.

Using its own MiXCR run on the reads, TCRdb lists one record per CDR3 protein. The sample lists under 300,000 distinct CDR3 sequences, 22% occurring once. This clonotype showed up just a few times. Its antigen is currently unknown. V shed 6 bases, J shed 4 bases, and the junction held 3 bases outside the gene matches. Germline V lookup: CDR1 SGHDN, CDR2 FVKESK. The CDR3 covers 13 residues. This material consisted of cultured PBMCs, taken from culture after CMV antigen stimulation. The rearrangement uses TRBV14 and TRBJ2-3, with TRBD2 matching over 8 bases. The sequence came from a human donor in good health (CMV status not recorded). Some clones in this sample may be carry-over from other donors' samples. CDR3 bases: TGTGCCAGCAGAAGCGGGAGTGCAGATACGCAGTATTTT. This codes for CASRSGSADTQYF.